This TCR beta chain was identified during a study of T cells in Graves' hyperthyroidism and ophthalmopathy. This clonotype was picked up a small number of times. The antigen is undetermined. RNA transcripts yielded amplified TCR beta CDR3 regions. An initial round of RT-PCR targeting the TCR CDR3 relied on the HTBI primer set. Each CDR3 protein is one row after TCRdb ran MiXCR on the multiplex PCR reads. This sample carries around 720,000 distinct CDR3 sequences, roughly 32% of them seen once, and the ten largest clones take roughly 30%. General observations from the study: Researchers found most expanded thyroid clonotypes above 0.001 in blood as well.

The source material was blood. The source of this sequence is a woman aged 40 to 50 with Graves' hyperthyroidism.

The CDR3 is CASSLLGDAEAFF. CDR3 nucleotides: TGTGCCAGCAGTTTGTTGGGGGACGCTGAAGCTTTCTTT. The gene calls are TRBV12-3 or TRBV12-4 and TRBJ1-1; the D gene is possibly TRBD1 (5 bases). The CDR3 consists of 13 residues. Trimming took off 3 bases at V and 6 bases at J, with 11 bases between the two ends.